This T cell receptor (beta chain) is from a study of CD8 T cells in ankylosing spondylitis. With regard to this clonotype: The antigen remains unidentified.

Findings and limits, study-wide: A motif of 7 to 9 highly homologous TCR beta variants was seen as apparently characteristic of ankylosing spondylitis blood. The authors reported significant enrichment of disease-linked clones in matched ankylosing spondylitis synovial fluid.

The V gene's germline CDR1 is SQVTM and CDR2 ANQGSEA. This CDR3 is built from 11 residues. V lost 7 bases and J lost 11, with 15 bases in between. Researchers built TCR beta libraries using quantitative 5'-RACE with molecular barcodes. TCRdb ran MiXCR on the 5' RACE reads and lists one entry per CDR3 protein. The table shows about 240,000 distinct CDR3 sequences, with approximately 10% occurring only once. V is TRBV29-1 and J is TRBJ1-5; D possibly corresponds to TRBD1 (6 bases). This TCR was recovered from a male donor with ankylosing spondylitis or in good health (not recorded which). The sequencing input was blood, either unsorted or a sorted T cell fraction (not recorded which). CDR3 sequence (DNA): TGCAGCGCCCTTTCCAGGGGAACCCAGCATTTT. It yields the protein CSALSRGTQHF.